A selection of T cell receptor beta chains follows, all from one sample in a study of blood T cell repertoires in COVID-19. Data came from immunoSEQ multiplex PCR; TCRdb stores just in-frame clones and leaves some out. The sample holds some 150,000 clones, 80% to 90% seen once. The sequenced material came from peripheral blood. The receptors were sampled from a man aged 65 to 79 with acute or convalescent COVID-19. The CDR3 runs from the conserved cysteine through the conserved F or W. A D gene is named only where the DNA matches it firmly. Rows may omit the clone size; those that give it use once, few, many or a size class.

d_call | j_call | clone_size | v_call | cdr3_nt | cdr3_aa
TRBD2 | TRBJ2-1 | - | TRBV6-6 | TGTGCCAGCAGTTACTCGGGGGGGAGGCGCCACAATGAGCAGTTCTTC | CASSYSGGRRHNEQFF
TRBD1 | TRBJ1-3 | - | TRBV5-8 | TGTGCCAGCAGCTTGGCGGACAGGGCTGGAAACACCATATATTTT | CASSLADRAGNTIYF
TRBD1 | TRBJ2-2 | - | TRBV19 | TGTGCCAGTAGTATAACAGGGGGTAACACCGGGGAGCTGTTTTTT | CASSITGGNTGELFF
TRBD1 | TRBJ2-5 | - | TRBV9 | TGTGCCAGCAGCGTAGGGGAAGGGGGCGAAGAGACCCAGTACTTC | CASSVGEGGEETQYF
TRBD1 | TRBJ2-2 | - | TRBV30 | TGTGCCTGGAGTGCGGACAGGGGATCCGGGGAGCTGTTTTTT | CAWSADRGSGELFF
TRBD2 | TRBJ2-2 | once | TRBV19 | TGTGCCACTACGGGCGGGAGGGCCTGGACCGGGGAGCTGTTTTTT | CATTGGRAWTGELFF
- | TRBJ2-7 | - | TRBV20-1 | TGCAGTGCTAGTCCTAGCGCCAGTACCTACGAGCAGTACTTC | CSASPSASTYEQYF
- | TRBJ1-2 | - | TRBV5-1 | TGCGCCAGCAGCTTGGGGGATCTACAGGGCGCTAACTATGGCTACACCTTC | CASSLGDLQGANYGYTF
- | TRBJ2-3 | once | TRBV28 | TGTGCCAGCAGGCCGCGGGGACAGCCTACAGCAGATACGCAGTATTTT | CASRPRGQPTADTQYF
- | TRBJ2-7 | - | TRBV20-1 | TGCAGCCAAGACACGATCTACGAGCAGTACTTC | CSQDTIYEQYF
TRBD1 | TRBJ1-5 | - | TRBV6-6 | TGTGCCAGTTCCTTACAGGGGCAGCCCCAGCATTTT | CASSLQGQPQHF
- | TRBJ1-5 | once | TRBV7-2 | TGTGCCAGCAGCTTAGCGGGCGGGGCAAATCAGCCCCAGCATTTT | CASSLAGGANQPQHF
- | TRBJ2-6 | - | TRBV9 | TGTGCCAGCAGCGTAGAAGGGGCTGGGGCCAACGTCCTGACTTTC | CASSVEGAGANVLTF
- | TRBJ2-2 | - | TRBV4-3 | TGCGCCAGCAGCCAAGAATCCAGGGGATACACCGGGGAGCTGTTTTTT | CASSQESRGYTGELFF
TRBD2 | TRBJ2-3 | once | TRBV27 | TGTGCCAGCAGTTTAGGACTAGCGGCCACAGATACGCAGTATTTT | CASSLGLAATDTQYF
TRBD1 | TRBJ1-1 | - | TRBV9 | TGTGCCAGCAGCGTCTTGGACAGGGAGGGGACTGAAGCTTTCTTT | CASSVLDREGTEAFF
TRBD2 | TRBJ2-1 | - | TRBV24-1 | TGTGCCACCAGTGAAGCGGGACTAGCGGGCAATGAGCAGTTCTTC | CATSEAGLAGNEQFF
TRBD2 | TRBJ2-1 | - | TRBV6-5 | TGTGCCAGCAGTTACCCTGGACTAGCAGGAGAGCAGTTCTTC | CASSYPGLAGEQFF
- | TRBJ2-7 | - | TRBV2 | TGTGCCAGCAGTAGGGGATATAACTACGAGCAGTACTTC | CASSRGYNYEQYF
- | TRBJ2-5 | - | TRBV14 | TGTGCCAGCAGCCCGGGACTCTCAAAAGAGACCCAGTACTTC | CASSPGLSKETQYF
- | TRBJ2-3 | - | TRBV28 | TGTGCCAGCAGTTTCGGGGGCAGGGGGAATGCAGATACGCAGTATTTT | CASSFGGRGNADTQYF
TRBD1 | TRBJ1-3 | - | TRBV18 | TGTGCCAGCTCACTTTCCCAGGGGGCTCCAGGAAACACCATATATTTT | CASSLSQGAPGNTIYF
TRBD1 | TRBJ1-3 | once | TRBV7-9 | TGTGCCAGCAGCTTAGGGACAGGGGTTGGAAACACCATATATTTT | CASSLGTGVGNTIYF